The source of this T cell receptor (beta chain) is a study of shared clonotypes between healthy human individuals. TCRdb's table, derived via immunoSEQ multiplex PCR, lists solely in-frame clones and lacks some. The table has about 2.4 million clones, approximately 93% seen once. CDR1 and CDR2 from the germline V gene are SNHLY and FYNNEI. V lost 3 bases and J lost 9; bases outside the gene matches: 5. The CDR3 length is 13 residues. The chain recombines TRBV2 with TRBJ2-1, with 7 bases identical to TRBD1. This receptor was taken from a man aged 18-30 years in good health. Some clones in this sample may be carry-over from other donors' samples. Sequencing input: naive CD4+ T cells from PBMCs. Subset: CD45RA+ positively selected. The CDR3: CASSDRGTAEQFF. The CDR3 DNA follows: TGTGCCAGCAGTGACAGGGGGACAGCTGAGCAGTTCTTC. The whole variable domain, remainder taken from reference TRBV2 and TRBJ2-1, is EPEVTQTPSHQVTQMGQEVILRCVPISNHLYFYWYRQILGQKVEFLVSFYNNEISEKSEIFDDQFSVERPDGSNFTLKIRSTKLEDSAMYFCASSDRGTAEQFFGPGTRLTVL.